This is a list of T cell receptor beta chains from one sample in a study of T cells in Graves' hyperthyroidism and ophthalmopathy. TCRdb used MiXCR to reprocess the multiplex PCR reads, holding one entry per CDR3 protein. The repertoire holds about 380,000 distinct CDR3 sequences, with more than 14% as singletons. Specimen: blood. These receptors originate from a woman aged 25 to 45 with Graves' ophthalmopathy. Both conserved end residues are part of each CDR3. The D gene is left open where the match is weak.

j_call v_call d_call cdr3_aa
TRBJ1-3 TRBV28 NA CASSLSIWGVGNTIYF
TRBJ1-4 TRBV5-5 NA CASSLTAWLGGEEKLFF
TRBJ1-1 TRBV7-9 NA CASSLTGANTEAFF
TRBJ1-2 TRBV28 NA CASSPPGVELNGYTF
TRBJ2-1 TRBV20-1 NA CSASGELGFDEQFF
TRBJ2-1 TRBV7-2 NA CASSVDSSSYNEQFF
TRBJ1-4 TRBV28 NA CASSLLLAGKYEKLFF
TRBJ2-1 TRBV30 NA CAWGGGGAGSSYNEQFF
TRBJ2-2 TRBV19 NA CASSIERNTGELFF
TRBJ1-6 TRBV2 NA CASSGEGAGNSPLHF
TRBJ1-5 TRBV15 TRBD1 CATSRNRGQPQHF
TRBJ1-4 TRBV6-2/TRBV6-3 NA CASSATGGKLFF
TRBJ1-6 TRBV7-2 NA CASSLVSIGLSHNSPLHF
TRBJ2-1 TRBV29-1 NA CSHITDSFNEQFF
TRBJ2-2 TRBV29-1 NA CSVGPMSVHYTGELFF
TRBJ2-3 TRBV3-1 NA CASSQAPTDTQYF
TRBJ1-1 TRBV5-1 NA CASSEDSALNTEAFF
TRBJ2-7 TRBV11-3 TRBD1 CASSLTGGNYEQYF
TRBJ1-2 TRBV9 NA CASSTAGTHYGYTF
TRBJ2-7 TRBV2 NA CASSEEARGQYF
TRBJ2-2 TRBV7-9 NA CASTPHYTGELFF
TRBJ2-1 TRBV7-6 NA CASAGLRGYNEQFF
TRBJ2-1 TRBV14 NA CASSPALGLGTGNEQFF
TRBJ2-1 TRBV2 NA CASSEASAGMYEQFF
TRBJ2-7 TRBV6-1 NA CASSGRMTGEGGEQYF